The TCR beta chain under discussion was sequenced for a study of PD-1 blockade in mismatch repair-deficient tumors. In the study overall: Enrolled about 2012-2016, patients had progressing, pretreated mismatch repair-deficient cancers of about a dozen types.

The CDR3 length is 14 residues. Germline V gene data show CDR1 as SGHRS and CDR2 as YFSETQ. The trim removed 4 bases at V and 3 bases at J, leaving 5 bases unmatched. Assay used: immunoSEQ multiplex PCR; TCRdb lists only in-frame clones, some missing. This sample has 120,000 or so clones, with around 86% found just once. This clonotype originated in an adult with mismatch repair-deficient cancer. Source: peripheral blood, taken 44 weeks after starting pembrolizumab. V is TRBV5-1 and J is TRBJ2-7; 9 bases map to TRBD1. The CDR3 protein is CASSPGQGFYEQYF. CDR3 nucleotide sequence: TGCGCCAGCAGCCCGGGACAGGGCTTCTACGAGCAGTACTTC.